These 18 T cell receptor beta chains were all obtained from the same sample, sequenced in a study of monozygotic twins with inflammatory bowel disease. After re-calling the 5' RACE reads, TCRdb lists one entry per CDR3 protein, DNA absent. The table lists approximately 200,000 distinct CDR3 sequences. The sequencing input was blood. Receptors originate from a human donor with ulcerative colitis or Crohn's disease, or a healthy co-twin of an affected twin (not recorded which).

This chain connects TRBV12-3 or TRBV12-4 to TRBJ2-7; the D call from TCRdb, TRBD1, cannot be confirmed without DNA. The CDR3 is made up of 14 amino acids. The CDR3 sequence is CASNPLGGSYEQYF.

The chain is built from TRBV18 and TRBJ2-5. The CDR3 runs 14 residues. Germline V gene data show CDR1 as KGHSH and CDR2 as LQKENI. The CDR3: CASSPSGSQETQYF.

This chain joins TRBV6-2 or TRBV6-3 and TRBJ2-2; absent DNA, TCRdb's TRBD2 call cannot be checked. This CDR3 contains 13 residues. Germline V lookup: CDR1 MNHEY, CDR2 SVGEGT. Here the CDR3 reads CAARTQPPRELFF.

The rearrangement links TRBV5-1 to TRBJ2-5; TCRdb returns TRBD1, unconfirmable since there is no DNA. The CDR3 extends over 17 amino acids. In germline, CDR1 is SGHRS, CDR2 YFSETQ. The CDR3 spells CASSAGDRDTGQETQYF.

The CDR3: CSVERGVDEQFF. The rearrangement joins TRBV29-1 to TRBJ2-1; TCRdb's assignment of TRBD1 cannot be checked, as there is no DNA. Germline CDR1 SQVTM, CDR2 ANQGSEA. The CDR3 consists of 12 residues.

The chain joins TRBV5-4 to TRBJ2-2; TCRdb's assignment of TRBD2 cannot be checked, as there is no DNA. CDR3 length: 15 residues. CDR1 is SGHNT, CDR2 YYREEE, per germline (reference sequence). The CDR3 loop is CASSSRLAFTGELFF.

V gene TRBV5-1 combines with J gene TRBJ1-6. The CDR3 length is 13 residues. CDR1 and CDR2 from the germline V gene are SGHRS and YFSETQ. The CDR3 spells CASSQSRDSPLHF.

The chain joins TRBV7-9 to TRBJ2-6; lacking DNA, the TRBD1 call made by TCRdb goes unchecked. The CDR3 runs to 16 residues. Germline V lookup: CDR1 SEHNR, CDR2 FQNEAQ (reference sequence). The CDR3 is CASSRLTGAGANVLTF.

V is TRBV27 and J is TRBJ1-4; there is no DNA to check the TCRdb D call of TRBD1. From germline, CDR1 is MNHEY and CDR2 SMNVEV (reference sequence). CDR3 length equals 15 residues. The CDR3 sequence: CASSPGQGSAEKLFF. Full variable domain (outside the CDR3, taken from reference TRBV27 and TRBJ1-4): EAQVTQNPRYLITVTGKKLTVTCSQNMNHEYMSWYRQDPGLGLRQIYYSMNVEVTDKGDVPEGYKVSRKEKRNFPLILESPSPNQTSLYFCASSPGQGSAEKLFFGSGTQLSVL.

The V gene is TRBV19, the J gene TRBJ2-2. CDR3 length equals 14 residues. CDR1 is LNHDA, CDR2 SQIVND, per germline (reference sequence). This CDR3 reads CASSRKPNTGELFF.

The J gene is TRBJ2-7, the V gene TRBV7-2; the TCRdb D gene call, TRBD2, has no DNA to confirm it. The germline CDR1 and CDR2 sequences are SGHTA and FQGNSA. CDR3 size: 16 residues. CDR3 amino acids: CASSTGGPGVSYEQYF.

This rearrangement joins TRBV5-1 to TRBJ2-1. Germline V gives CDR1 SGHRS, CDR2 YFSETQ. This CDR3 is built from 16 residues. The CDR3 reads CASSWRLAADGDEQFF.

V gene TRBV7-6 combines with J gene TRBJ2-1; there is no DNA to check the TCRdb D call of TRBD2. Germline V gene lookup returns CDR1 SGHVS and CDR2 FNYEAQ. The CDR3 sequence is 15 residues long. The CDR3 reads CASSLLWGPYNEQFF.

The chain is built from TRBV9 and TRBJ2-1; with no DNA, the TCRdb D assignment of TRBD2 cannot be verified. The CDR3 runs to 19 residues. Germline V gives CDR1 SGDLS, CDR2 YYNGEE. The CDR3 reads CASSVGGISGGVTYNEQFF. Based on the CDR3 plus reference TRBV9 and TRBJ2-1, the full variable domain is DSGVTQTPKHLITATGQRVTLRCSPRSGDLSVYWYQQSLDQGLQFLIQYYNGEERAKGNILERFSAQQFPDLHSELNLSSLELGDSALYFCASSVGGISGGVTYNEQFFGPGTRLTVL.

The CDR3 loop reads CASSLEQTGKLFF. The chain employs TRBV7-6 and TRBJ1-4; TCRdb reports TRBD1, a call that lacks DNA to check it against. Looked up from germline, CDR1 is SGHVS and CDR2 is FNYEAQ. The CDR3 covers 13 residues. The full variable domain, completed using reference TRBV7-6 and TRBJ1-4, is GAGVSQSPRYKVTKRGQDVALRCDPISGHVSLYWYRQALGQGPEFLTYFNYEAQQDKSGLPNDRFSAERPEGSISTLTIQRTEQRDSAMYRCASSLEQTGKLFFGSGTQLSVL.

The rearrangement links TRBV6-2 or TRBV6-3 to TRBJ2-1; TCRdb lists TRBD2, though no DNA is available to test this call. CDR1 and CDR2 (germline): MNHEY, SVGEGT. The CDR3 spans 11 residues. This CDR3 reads CASSDSGRQFF.

CDR3 region: CASSRRTSSYTGELFF. The chain recombines TRBV5-4 with TRBJ2-2; TCRdb's D call of TRBD2 is untestable without DNA. The germline V gene encodes CDR1 SGHNT and CDR2 YYREEE (reference sequence). The CDR3 covers 16 residues.

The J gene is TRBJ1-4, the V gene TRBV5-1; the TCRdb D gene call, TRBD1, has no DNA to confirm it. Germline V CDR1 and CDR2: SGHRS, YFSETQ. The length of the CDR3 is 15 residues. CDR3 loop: CASSLGGQMSEKLFF.